Listed here are 24 T cell receptor beta chains from one sample, sequenced in a study of cytomegalovirus exposure and HLA in healthy donors. PCR was performed using 60 Vbeta and 13 Jbeta primers. Produced via immunoSEQ multiplex PCR; TCRdb's table is partial and in-frame only. Here the sample spans about 170,000 clones, about four fifths being singletons. The source material was PBMCs. The receptors derive from a male donor in good health and CMV-seronegative.

This CDR3 is CASSQAGVSGYTF. As DNA, the CDR3 is TGTGCCAGCAGCCAAGCGGGTGTGAGTGGCTACACCTTC. The chain is built from TRBV14 and TRBJ1-2; D gene uncertain. Germline V gene lookup returns CDR1 SGHDN and CDR2 FVKESK. The CDR3 is made up of 13 amino acids. The V gene lost 1 base and the J gene lost 7 bases, with 10 bases spanning the gap. Drawing the rest from reference TRBV14 and TRBJ1-2, the complete variable domain is EAGVTQFPSHSVIEKGQTVTLRCDPISGHDNLYWYRRVMGKEIKFLLHFVKESKQDESGMPNNRFLAERTGGTYSTLKVQPAELEDSGVYFCASSQAGVSGYTFGSGTRLTVV.

The chain carries TRBV14 and TRBJ2-3; the D is unclear. CDR1 is SGHDN, CDR2 FVKESK, per germline. Trimming took off 6 bases at V and 4 bases at J, with 17 bases between the two ends. The CDR3 sequence is 15 residues long. The CDR3 DNA reads TGTGCCAGCAGGAGTGGTGACTCCCGGGCAGATACGCAGTATTTT. It specifies CASRSGDSRADTQYF.

The rearrangement joins TRBV7-9 to TRBJ2-1, with TRBD2 as a possible D gene (5 bases). The CDR3 is 13 residues long. Germline-derived CDR1 and CDR2 are SEHNR and FQNEAQ (reference sequence). Trimming pared 4 bases from V and 4 bases from J, leaving 8 bases between. CDR3 in DNA: TGTGCCAGCAGCTCCGGCGGGTACAATGAGCAGTTCTTC. It specifies CASSSGGYNEQFF. Together with reference TRBV7-9 and TRBJ2-1, the CDR3 gives the full variable domain: DTGVSQNPRHKITKRGQNVTFRCDPISEHNRLYWYRQTLGQGPEFLTYFQNEAQLEKSRLLSDRFSAERPKGSFSTLEIQRTEQGDSAMYLCASSSGGYNEQFFGPGTRLTVL.

The V gene is TRBV5-4, the J gene TRBJ2-7; no clear D gene. CDR1 is SGHNT, CDR2 YYREEE, per germline (reference sequence). Trimming left V 3 bases short and J 2 bases short, with 3 bases between. The CDR3 runs to 11 residues. The CDR3 nucleotides are TGTGCCAGCAGCTCGGCCTACGAGCAGTACTTC. Translation: CASSSAYEQYF.

There are a few counts of this clone. The chain uses TRBV5-5 and TRBJ1-5; the D gene is possibly TRBD1 (5 bases). The CDR3 has 17 amino acids. The V gene lost 4 bases and the J gene lost 4 bases, with 21 bases spanning the gap. CDR1 and CDR2 (germline): SGHKS, YYEKEE (reference sequence). The CDR3 bases are TGTGCCAGCAGCCCCACCCCCTTTGGGGGGGGAAATCAGCCCCAGCATTTT. Its translation: CASSPTPFGGGNQPQHF.

This sequence joins TRBV4-3 and TRBJ2-5; 8 nucleotides line up with TRBD2. Per the germline V gene, CDR1 is LGHNA and CDR2 is YSLEER. V was clipped by 2 bases and J by 1 base; unmatched bases: 6. The CDR3 runs to 16 residues. The CDR3 DNA sequence: TGCGCCAGCAGCCAAAGGGCTAGCGGGTTCCAAGAGACCCAGTACTTC. Translation: CASSQRASGFQETQYF.

The chain joins TRBV9 to TRBJ2-1; 9 bases match TRBD2. The V gene end was trimmed by 0 bases and the J gene end by 3 bases; junction bases not matched to a gene: 7. The germline gives CDR1 SGDLS, CDR2 YYNGEE. The CDR3 extends over 17 amino acids. The chain's CDR3 is CASSVGGGRAIYNEQFF. The CDR3 DNA sequence: TGTGCCAGCAGCGTAGGGGGCGGGAGGGCCATCTACAATGAGCAGTTCTTC.

This chain's CDR3 is CAWASGGIIYEQYF. The CDR3 DNA reads TGTGCCTGGGCTAGCGGGGGAATCATCTACGAGCAGTACTTC. This sequence joins TRBV30 and TRBJ2-7, with 10 bases fitting TRBD2. J gave up 3 bases and V 5 bases, and 7 bases lay outside the gene matches. This CDR3 comprises 14 residues. Germline V gene lookup returns CDR1 GTSNPN and CDR2 SVGIG (reference sequence).

This chain connects TRBV7-9 to TRBJ2-7, with D uncertain. V lost 1 base and J lost 13, with 14 bases in between. The length of the CDR3 is 12 residues. Germline lookup yields CDR1 SEHNR and CDR2 FQNEAQ (reference sequence). In DNA form, the CDR3 reads TGTGCCAGCAGCTTAGATCAACGCCTTAGTTACTTC. Amino acid sequence: CASSLDQRLSYF.

The V call is TRBV6-1, the J call TRBJ2-1; D unclear. The CDR3 totals 12 residues. CDR1 is MNHNS and CDR2 is SASEGT in the germline V gene. The germline V and J ends were trimmed by 4 bases and 4 bases, with 5 bases remaining between them. CDR3 sequence reads: CASSGGYNEQFF. The CDR3 nucleotides are TGTGCCAGCAGTGGAGGTTACAATGAGCAGTTCTTC.

The CDR3 protein is CASSLGAPWDEQYF. The CDR3 DNA sequence: TGTGCCAGCAGTTTGGGGGCCCCCTGGGACGAGCAGTACTTC. The chain combines TRBV28 with TRBJ2-7, with D perhaps matching TRBD1 (6 bases). CDR1 is MDHEN and CDR2 is SYDVKM in the germline V gene. Trimming cost V 3 bases and J 5 bases, with 14 bases left between them. This CDR3 has 14 residues.

The chain recombines TRBV2 with TRBJ2-7; 7 bases align to TRBD1. Germline loops: CDR1 SNHLY, CDR2 FYNNEI. The CDR3 contains 14 residues. V lost 5 bases, J lost 2 bases, and 6 bases stayed unmatched. CDR3 nucleotides: TGTGCCAGCAGTCCCCCGGGACAGACCTACGAGCAGTACTTC. It codes for CASSPPGQTYEQYF.

The gene calls are TRBV18 and TRBJ1-2, with TRBD1 identical over 7 bases. Germline-derived CDR1 and CDR2 are KGHSH and LQKENI. The V segment lost 3 bases and the J segment 4 bases; nucleotides outside the gene matches: 8. The CDR3 totals 15 residues. The CDR3 sequence: CASSPINRGGYGYTF. The CDR3 DNA reads as TGTGCCAGCTCACCGATCAACAGGGGAGGCTATGGCTACACCTTC.

The CDR3 bases are TGTGCCAGCAGCTCCTCGACAGGGTATCAAGAGACCCAGTACTTC. As protein: CASSSSTGYQETQYF. The chain recombines TRBV28 with TRBJ2-5; the match to TRBD1 covers 7 bases. CDR3 length: 15 amino acids. The J segment lost 2 bases and the V segment lost 6 bases, leaving 9 bases of the junction unmatched. The germline gives CDR1 MDHEN, CDR2 SYDVKM.

V and J are TRBV12-5 and TRBJ2-2; perhaps TRBD2 as D (5 bases). The CDR3 is 13 residues long. Deletions cut 0 bases from V and 7 bases from J, with 6 bases between. In germline, CDR1 is LGHNT, CDR2 FRNRAP. This CDR3 reads CASGLVAGGELFF. The DNA for the CDR3 is TGTGCTAGTGGTTTGGTCGCGGGCGGGGAGCTGTTTTTT. The full variable domain, completed using reference TRBV12-5 and TRBJ2-2, is DARVTQTPRHKVTEMGQEVTMRCQPILGHNTVFWYRQTMMQGLELLAYFRNRAPLDDSGMPKDRFSAEMPDATLATLKIQPSEPRDSAVYFCASGLVAGGELFFGEGSRLTVL.

This chain joins TRBV29-1 and TRBJ2-3; 9 bases are shared with TRBD1. Germline V gives CDR1 SQVTM, CDR2 ANQGSEA. There are 13 residues in the CDR3. The V gene end was trimmed by 7 bases and the J gene end by 1 base; junction bases not matched to a gene: 3. The CDR3 loop is CSGGQGGTDTQYF. The CDR3 DNA reads as TGCAGCGGGGGACAGGGAGGCACAGATACGCAGTATTTT.

This rearrangement joins TRBV21-1 to TRBJ2-1; no DNA check was done on the table's D call, TRBD1. TRBV21-1 is flagged as a pseudogene. CDR3 length: 15 amino acids. The CDR3: CASSSGTGGNHEQFF. CDR3 coding DNA: TGTGCCAGCAGCAGCGGGACAGGGGGCAACCATGAGCAGTTCTTC.

The chain recombines TRBV5-6 with TRBJ1-4; D remains unclear. Germline CDR1 and CDR2: SGHDT and YYEEEE. Trimming removed 5 bases at V and 0 bases at J, with 14 bases between. This CDR3 spans 16 amino acids. The CDR3 is CASRRAYSSTNEKLFF. The CDR3, as DNA: TGTGCCAGCAGGAGGGCTTATTCCTCAACTAATGAAAAACTGTTTTTT. Looking up the rest from reference TRBV5-6 and TRBJ1-4 gives the full variable domain: DAGVTQSPTHLIKTRGQQVTLRCSPKSGHDTVSWYQQALGQGPQFIFQYYEEEERQRGNFPDRFSGHQFPNYSSELNVNALLLGDSALYLCASRRAYSSTNEKLFFGSGTQLSVL.

This chain joins TRBV4-3 and TRBJ2-2; 9 nucleotides align to TRBD1. CDR3 length equals 15 residues. From germline, CDR1 is LGHNA and CDR2 YSLEER. V was pared by 2 bases and J by 6 bases, with 4 bases of the junction left unmatched. The CDR3 spells CASSQPTGGPGELFF. CDR3 bases: TGCGCCAGCAGCCAACCCACAGGGGGCCCCGGGGAGCTGTTTTTT.

This chain links TRBV6-6 with TRBJ2-3, with TRBD1 matching over 9 bases. This CDR3 has 15 amino acids. Per germline, CDR1 MNHNY and CDR2 SVGAGI (reference sequence). V was clipped by 5 bases and J by 1 base; unmatched bases: 4. Here the CDR3 reads CASSPRDRGTDTQYF. CDR3 in DNA: TGTGCCAGCAGTCCTAGGGACAGGGGCACAGATACGCAGTATTTT.

In DNA form, the CDR3 reads TGTGCCAGCAGCTCCCTCGGTGAAGCTTTCTTT. This encodes CASSSLGEAFF. V and J are TRBV7-6 and TRBJ1-1; no reliable D call. The CDR3 has 11 amino acids. Germline V gene sequence: CDR1 SGHVS, CDR2 FNYEAQ. V shed 4 bases and J shed 7 bases, with 7 bases lying between them. The full variable domain, rest sourced from reference TRBV7-6 and TRBJ1-1, is GAGVSQSPRYKVTKRGQDVALRCDPISGHVSLYWYRQALGQGPEFLTYFNYEAQQDKSGLPNDRFSAERPEGSISTLTIQRTEQRDSAMYRCASSSLGEAFFGQGTRLTVV.

This clone was seen a single time. The gene calls are TRBV9 and TRBJ2-7; 11 bases align to TRBD2. V lost 0 bases, J lost 2 bases, and 10 bases stayed unmatched. Germline V gives CDR1 SGDLS, CDR2 YYNGEE. This CDR3 region has 18 residues. CDR3 sequence reads: CASSVDTSGSMYPYEQYF. CDR3 in DNA: TGTGCCAGCAGCGTAGATACTAGCGGGAGTATGTACCCCTACGAGCAGTACTTC.

J is TRBJ1-2 and V is TRBV30; D remains unclear. This CDR3 spans 11 amino acids. Trimming stripped 1 base from V and 8 bases from J, with 8 bases between. Germline-derived CDR1 and CDR2 are GTSNPN and SVGIG (reference sequence). This CDR3 is CAWSEKRGYTF. In DNA, the CDR3 is TGTGCCTGGAGTGAGAAGAGAGGCTACACCTTC.

The chain uses TRBV28 and TRBJ2-5; weak D call: TRBD2 (7 bases). V lost 8 bases and J 2 bases, leaving 12 bases between the germline ends. The CDR3 spans 13 residues. Germline V gene data show CDR1 as MDHEN and CDR2 as SYDVKM. The CDR3 coding sequence is TGTGCCAGCGTGCGGGGGCGACAAGAGACCCAGTACTTC. The encoded protein is CASVRGRQETQYF.